This section outlines one T cell receptor (beta chain) sequence together with its context. The data derive from a study of T cells after yellow fever vaccination. TCRdb reprocessed the 5' RACE reads with MiXCR, giving one entry per CDR3 protein. The profile shows a few hundred thousand distinct CDR3 sequences, about 17% of them singletons. The germline CDR1 and CDR2 sequences are SEHNR and FQNEAQ (reference sequence). V gave up 0 bases and J gave up 11 bases, with 13 bases separating them. The CDR3 contains 13 residues. The chain employs TRBV7-9 and TRBJ1-2; D is undetermined. This receptor was identified in a man between 18 and 35 years old who received the YFV17D yellow fever vaccine. Sequencing was performed on PBMCs, taken about 5 days after the first yellow fever vaccination. The CDR3 sequence: CASSLAGQSRYTF. CDR3 in DNA: TGTGCCAGCAGCTTAGCAGGTCAATCCAGGTACACCTTC.